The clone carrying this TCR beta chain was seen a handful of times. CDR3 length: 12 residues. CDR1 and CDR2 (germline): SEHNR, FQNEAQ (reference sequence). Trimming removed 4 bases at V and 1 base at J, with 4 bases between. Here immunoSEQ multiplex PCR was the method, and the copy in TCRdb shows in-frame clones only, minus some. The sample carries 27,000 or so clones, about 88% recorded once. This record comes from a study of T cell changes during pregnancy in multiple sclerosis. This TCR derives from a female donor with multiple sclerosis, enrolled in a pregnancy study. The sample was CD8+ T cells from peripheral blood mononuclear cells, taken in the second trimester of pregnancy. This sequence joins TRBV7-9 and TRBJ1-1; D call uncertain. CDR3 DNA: TGTGCCAGCAGCTGGCAGAACACTGAAGCTTTCTTT. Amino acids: CASSWQNTEAFF.